The 9 T cell receptor beta chains in this list originate from one sample, sequenced in a study of cytomegalovirus exposure and HLA in healthy donors. A multiplex PCR was run with 60 Vbeta primers and 13 Jbeta primers. The repertoire was sequenced with immunoSEQ multiplex PCR; TCRdb's copy has only in-frame clones and lacks some. The repertoire includes 120,000 or so clones, around 72% of them detected once, and 3% to 4% sits in the top ten. Sequences were obtained from PBMCs. Every receptor here comes from a man younger than 40 in good health and CMV-seronegative.

The chain joins TRBV6-5 to TRBJ2-6; D is unresolved. CDR3 size: 13 residues. Germline V CDR1 and CDR2: MNHEY, SVGAGI. V was clipped by 5 bases and J by 5 bases, with 7 bases between them. CDR3 sequence: CASSIDRANVLTF. Here the CDR3 DNA reads TGTGCCAGCAGTATCGACAGGGCCAACGTCCTGACTTTC.

V usage is TRBV19 and J usage is TRBJ1-1, with D possibly TRBD1 on 5 matching bases. V was clipped by 9 bases and J by 1 base, with 9 bases between them. Germline values: CDR1 LNHDA, CDR2 SQIVND (reference sequence). This CDR3 region has 12 residues. CDR3 residues: CASFTGNTEAFF. The CDR3 nucleotides are TGTGCCAGCTTTACAGGGAACACTGAAGCTTTCTTT.

This rearrangement joins TRBV6-6 to TRBJ2-5; D uncertain. Looked up from germline, CDR1 is MNHNY and CDR2 is SVGAGI (reference sequence). V shed 0 bases and J shed 1 base, with 3 bases lying between them. The CDR3 runs 13 residues. DNA for the CDR3: TGTGCCAGCAGTTACTCTAGCCAAGAGACCCAGTACTTC. Amino acids: CASSYSSQETQYF.

This chain links TRBV28 with TRBJ1-5; tentative D call: TRBD1 (5 bases). The V gene lost 3 bases and the J gene lost 4 bases, with 7 bases spanning the gap. Germline-derived CDR1 and CDR2 are MDHEN and SYDVKM. The CDR3 extends over 13 amino acids. The CDR3 reads CASSFGGNQPQHF. CDR3 sequence (DNA): TGTGCCAGCAGTTTCGGGGGGAATCAGCCCCAGCATTTT.

The CDR3 DNA reads TGTGCCTGGAGTGTACTCCAGCCAGGGGGACATCAGCCCCAGCATTTT. Translation: CAWSVLQPGGHQPQHF. This chain links TRBV30 with TRBJ1-5; 7 nucleotides match TRBD1. Per germline, CDR1 GTSNPN and CDR2 SVGIG (reference sequence). The CDR3 covers 16 residues. V lost 0 bases, J lost 5 bases, and 10 bases stayed unmatched.

The sample holds a few counts of this clone. V gene TRBV5-1 combines with J gene TRBJ2-2; 9 positions agree with TRBD1. Germline-derived CDR1 and CDR2 are SGHRS and YFSETQ. The CDR3 totals 17 residues. V gave up 0 bases and J gave up 2 bases; unmatched junction bases: 5. The CDR3 nucleotides are TGCGCCAGCAGCTTGGAAGGAACAGGGGGCAACACCGGGGAGCTGTTTTTT. Translation: CASSLEGTGGNTGELFF.

The V and J genes are TRBV18 and TRBJ2-5, with D tentatively TRBD2 (6 bases). V gave up 10 bases and J gave up 5 bases, with 17 bases separating them. The CDR3 runs to 13 residues. From germline, CDR1 is KGHSH and CDR2 LQKENI. The CDR3 loop reads CATGSGTGETQYF. CDR3 nucleotides: TGTGCCACGGGATCCGGGACTGGGGAGACCCAGTACTTC.

The chain joins TRBV4-1 to TRBJ1-2; the D gene is possibly TRBD1 (5 bases). Trimming left V 1 base short and J 1 base short, with 7 bases between. The CDR3 runs to 14 residues. The germline CDR1 and CDR2 sequences are MGHRA and YSYEKL. CDR3 region: CASSQVQGNYGYTF. The DNA for the CDR3 is TGCGCCAGCAGCCAAGTCCAGGGTAACTATGGCTACACCTTC.

The genes are TRBV5-4 and TRBJ2-7, with 9 bases lining up with TRBD2. CDR3 length equals 15 residues. Germline V gene sequence: CDR1 SGHNT, CDR2 YYREEE (reference sequence). The V gene end was trimmed by 2 bases and the J gene end by 3 bases; junction bases not matched to a gene: 6. The CDR3 DNA reads as TGTGCCAGCAGCTTCGGCGGCGGGGGGGGCTACGAGCAGTACTTC. Translated: CASSFGGGGGYEQYF.